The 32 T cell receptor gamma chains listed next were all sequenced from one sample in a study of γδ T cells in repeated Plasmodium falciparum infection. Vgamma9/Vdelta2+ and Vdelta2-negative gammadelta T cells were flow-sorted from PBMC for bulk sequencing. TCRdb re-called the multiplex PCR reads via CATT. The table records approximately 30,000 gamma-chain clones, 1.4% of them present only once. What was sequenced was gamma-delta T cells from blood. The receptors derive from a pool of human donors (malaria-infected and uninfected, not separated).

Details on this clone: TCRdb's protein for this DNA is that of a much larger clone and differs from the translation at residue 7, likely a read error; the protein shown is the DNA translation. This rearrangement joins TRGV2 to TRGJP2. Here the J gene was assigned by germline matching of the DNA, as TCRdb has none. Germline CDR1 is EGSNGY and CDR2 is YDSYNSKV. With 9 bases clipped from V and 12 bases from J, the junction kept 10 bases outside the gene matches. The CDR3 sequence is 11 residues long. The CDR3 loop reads CATVAAGIKTF. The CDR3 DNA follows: TGTGCCACCGTGGCGGCTGGGATCAAGACGTTT.

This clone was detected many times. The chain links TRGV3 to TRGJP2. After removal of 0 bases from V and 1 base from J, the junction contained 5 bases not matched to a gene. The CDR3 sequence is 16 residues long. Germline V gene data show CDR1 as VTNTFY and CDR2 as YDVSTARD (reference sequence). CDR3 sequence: CATWDRPSSSDWIKTF. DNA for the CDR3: TGTGCCACCTGGGACAGGCCGAGTAGTAGTGATTGGATCAAGACGTTT.

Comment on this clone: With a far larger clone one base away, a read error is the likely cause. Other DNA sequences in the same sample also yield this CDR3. The CDR3 DNA reads as TGCGCCACCTGGGACCATCTCTATTATAAGAAACTCTTT. Protein: CATWDHLYYKKLF. This sequence joins TRGV3 and TRGJ1 or TRGJ2. Since TCRdb gives no J gene, matching the DNA to germline was used here to assign it. The length of the CDR3 is 13 residues. Looked up from germline, CDR1 is VTNTFY and CDR2 is YDVSTARD (reference sequence).

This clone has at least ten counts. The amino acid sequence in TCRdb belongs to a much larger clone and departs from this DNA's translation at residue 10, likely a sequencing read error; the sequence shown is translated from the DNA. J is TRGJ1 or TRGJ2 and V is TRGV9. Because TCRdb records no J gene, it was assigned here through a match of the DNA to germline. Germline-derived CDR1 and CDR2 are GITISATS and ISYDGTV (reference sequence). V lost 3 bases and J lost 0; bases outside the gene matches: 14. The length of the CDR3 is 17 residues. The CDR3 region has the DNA TGTGCCTTGTGGGAGCCAACAACCCCCCGGAATTATTATAAGAAACTCTTT. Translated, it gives CALWEPTTPRNYYKKLF.

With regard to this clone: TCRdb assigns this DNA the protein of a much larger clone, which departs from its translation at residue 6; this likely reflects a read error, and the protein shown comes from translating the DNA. This chain's CDR3 is CALWDYPWYKKLF. CDR3 DNA sequence: TGTGCCTTGTGGGACTACCCGTGGTATAAGAAACTCTTT. V is TRGV9 and J is TRGJ1 or TRGJ2. Assignment of the J gene here rests on matching the DNA to germline, because TCRdb gives none. The V and J ends lost 4 bases and 7 bases, in that order; junction bases with no gene match: 10. CDR3 length equals 13 residues. Germline V gene sequence: CDR1 GITISATS, CDR2 ISYDGTV (reference sequence).

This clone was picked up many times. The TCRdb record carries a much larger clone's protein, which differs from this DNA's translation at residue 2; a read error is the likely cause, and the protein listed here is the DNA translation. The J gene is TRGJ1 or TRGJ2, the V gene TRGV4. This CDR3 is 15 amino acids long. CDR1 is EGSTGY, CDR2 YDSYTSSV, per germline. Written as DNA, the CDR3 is TGTACCACCTGGGATGGGCCTCTGAATTATTATAAGAAACTCTTT. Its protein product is CTTWDGPLNYYKKLF.

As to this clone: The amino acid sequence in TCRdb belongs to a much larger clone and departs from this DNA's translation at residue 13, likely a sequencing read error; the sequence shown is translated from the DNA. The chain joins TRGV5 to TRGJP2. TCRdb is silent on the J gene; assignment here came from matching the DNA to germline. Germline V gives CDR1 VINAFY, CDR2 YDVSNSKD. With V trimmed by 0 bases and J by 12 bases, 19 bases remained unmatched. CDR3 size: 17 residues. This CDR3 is CATWDRQSKCGGGIKTF. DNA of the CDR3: TGTGCCACCTGGGACAGGCAGAGCAAGTGCGGGGGCGGGATCAAGACGTTT.

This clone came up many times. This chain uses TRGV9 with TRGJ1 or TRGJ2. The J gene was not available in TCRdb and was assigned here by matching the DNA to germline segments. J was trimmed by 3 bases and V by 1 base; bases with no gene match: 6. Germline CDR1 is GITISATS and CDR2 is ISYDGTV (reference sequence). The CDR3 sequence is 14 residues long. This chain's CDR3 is CALWEVPGYYKKLF. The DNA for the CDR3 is TGTGCCTTGTGGGAGGTCCCGGGTTATTATAAGAAACTCTTT.

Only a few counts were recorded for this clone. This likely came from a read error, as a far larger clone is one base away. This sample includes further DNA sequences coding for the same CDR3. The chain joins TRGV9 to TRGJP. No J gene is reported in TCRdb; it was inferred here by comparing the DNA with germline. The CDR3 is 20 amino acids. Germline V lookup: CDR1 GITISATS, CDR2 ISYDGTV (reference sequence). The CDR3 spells CALWDNHPYSQELGKKIKVF. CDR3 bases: TGTGCCTTGTGGGATAATCACCCCTACTCGCAAGAGCTGGGCAAAAAAATCAAGGTATTT.

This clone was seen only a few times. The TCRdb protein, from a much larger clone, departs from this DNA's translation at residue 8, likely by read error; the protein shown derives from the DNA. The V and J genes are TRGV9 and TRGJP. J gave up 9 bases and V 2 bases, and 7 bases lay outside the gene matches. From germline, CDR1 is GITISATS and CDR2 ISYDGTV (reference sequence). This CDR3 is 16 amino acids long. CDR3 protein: CALWEGPGLGKKIKVF. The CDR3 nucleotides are TGTGCCTTGTGGGAGGGTCCAGGGTTGGGCAAAAAAATCAAGGTATTT.

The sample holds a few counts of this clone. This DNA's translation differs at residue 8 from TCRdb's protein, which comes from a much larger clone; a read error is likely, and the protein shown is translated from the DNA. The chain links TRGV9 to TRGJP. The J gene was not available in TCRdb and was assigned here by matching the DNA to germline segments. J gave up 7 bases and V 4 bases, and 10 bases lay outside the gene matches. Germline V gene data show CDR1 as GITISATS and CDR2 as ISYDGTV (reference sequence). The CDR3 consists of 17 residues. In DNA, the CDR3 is TGTGCCTTGTGGGACCCTGCGCGGGAGTTGGGCAAAAAAATCAAGGTATTT. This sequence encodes CALWDPARELGKKIKVF.

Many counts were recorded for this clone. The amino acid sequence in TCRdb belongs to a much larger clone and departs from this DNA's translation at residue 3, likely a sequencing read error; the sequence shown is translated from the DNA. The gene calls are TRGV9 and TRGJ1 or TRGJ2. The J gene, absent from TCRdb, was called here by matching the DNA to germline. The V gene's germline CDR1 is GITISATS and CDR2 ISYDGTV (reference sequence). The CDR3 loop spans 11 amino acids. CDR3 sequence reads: CASWEVNKKLF. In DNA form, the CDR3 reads TGTGCCTCGTGGGAGGTGAATAAGAAACTCTTT.

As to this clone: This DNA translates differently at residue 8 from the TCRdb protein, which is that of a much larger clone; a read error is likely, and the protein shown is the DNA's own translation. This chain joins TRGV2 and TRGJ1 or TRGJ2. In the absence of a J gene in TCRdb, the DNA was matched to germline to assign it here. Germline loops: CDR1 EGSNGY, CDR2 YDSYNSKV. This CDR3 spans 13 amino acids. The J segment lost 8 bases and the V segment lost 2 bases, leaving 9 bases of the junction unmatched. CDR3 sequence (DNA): TGTGCCACCTGGGACGTCCTAGGGAATAAGAAACTCTTT. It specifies CATWDVLGNKKLF.

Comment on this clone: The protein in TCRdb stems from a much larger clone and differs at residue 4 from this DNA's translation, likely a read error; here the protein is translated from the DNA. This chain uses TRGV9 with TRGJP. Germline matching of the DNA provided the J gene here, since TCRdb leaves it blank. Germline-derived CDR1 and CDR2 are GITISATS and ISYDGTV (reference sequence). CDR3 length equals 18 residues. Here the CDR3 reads CALREKPRGELGKKIKVF. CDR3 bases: TGTGCCTTGCGGGAGAAACCAAGGGGGGAGTTGGGCAAAAAAATCAAGGTATTT.

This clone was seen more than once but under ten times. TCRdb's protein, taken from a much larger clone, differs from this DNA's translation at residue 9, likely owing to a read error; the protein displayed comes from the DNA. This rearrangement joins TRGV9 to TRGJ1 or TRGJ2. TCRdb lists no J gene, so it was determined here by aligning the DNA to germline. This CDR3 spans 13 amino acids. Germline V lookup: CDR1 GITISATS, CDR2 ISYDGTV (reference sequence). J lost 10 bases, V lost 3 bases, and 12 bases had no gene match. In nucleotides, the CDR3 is TGTGCCTTGTGGGAGCCTATCGGGAAGAAGAAACTCTTT. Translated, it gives CALWEPIGKKKLF.

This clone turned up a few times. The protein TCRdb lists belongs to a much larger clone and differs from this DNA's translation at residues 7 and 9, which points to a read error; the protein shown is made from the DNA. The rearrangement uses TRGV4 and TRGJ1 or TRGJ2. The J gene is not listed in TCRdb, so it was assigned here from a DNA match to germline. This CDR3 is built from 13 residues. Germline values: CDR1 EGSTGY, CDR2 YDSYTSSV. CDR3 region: CATWVTSYHKKLF. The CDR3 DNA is TGTGCCACCTGGGTTACGAGTTATCATAAGAAACTCTTT.

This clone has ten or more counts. CDR3 in amino acids: CATWDRKCYKKLF. CDR3 sequence (DNA): TGTGCCACCTGGGATAGGAAGTGCTATAAGAAACTCTTT. The rearrangement uses TRGV8 and TRGJ1 or TRGJ2. The CDR3 loop spans 13 amino acids. In germline, CDR1 is VENAVY, CDR2 YDSYNSRV. V shed 0 bases, J shed 7 bases, and the junction held 6 bases outside the gene matches.

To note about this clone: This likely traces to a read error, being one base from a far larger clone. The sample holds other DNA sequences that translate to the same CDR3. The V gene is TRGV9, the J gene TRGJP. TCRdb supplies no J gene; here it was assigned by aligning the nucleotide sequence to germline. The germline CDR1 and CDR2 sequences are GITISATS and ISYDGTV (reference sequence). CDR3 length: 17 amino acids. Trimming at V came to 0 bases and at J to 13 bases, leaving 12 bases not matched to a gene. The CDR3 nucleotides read TGTGCCTTGTGGGAGGTGTTGGTAGGGTTAGGCAAAAAAATCAAGGTATTT. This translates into CALWEVLVGLGKKIKVF.

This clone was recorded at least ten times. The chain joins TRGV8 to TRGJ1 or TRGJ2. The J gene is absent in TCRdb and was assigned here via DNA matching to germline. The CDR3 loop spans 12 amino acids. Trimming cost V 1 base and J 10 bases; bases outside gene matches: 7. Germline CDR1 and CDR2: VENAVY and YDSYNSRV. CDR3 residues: CATWDSLSKKLF. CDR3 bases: TGTGCCACCTGGGATAGCCTTAGCAAGAAACTCTTT.

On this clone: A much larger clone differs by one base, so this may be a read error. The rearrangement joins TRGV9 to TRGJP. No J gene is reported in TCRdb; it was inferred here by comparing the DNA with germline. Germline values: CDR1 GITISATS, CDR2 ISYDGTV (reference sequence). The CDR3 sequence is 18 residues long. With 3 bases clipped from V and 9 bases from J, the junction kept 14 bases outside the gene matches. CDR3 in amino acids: CALWESTGPLLGKKIKVF. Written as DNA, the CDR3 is TGTGCCTTGTGGGAGTCCACGGGTCCCTTGTTGGGCAAAAAAATCAAGGTATTT.

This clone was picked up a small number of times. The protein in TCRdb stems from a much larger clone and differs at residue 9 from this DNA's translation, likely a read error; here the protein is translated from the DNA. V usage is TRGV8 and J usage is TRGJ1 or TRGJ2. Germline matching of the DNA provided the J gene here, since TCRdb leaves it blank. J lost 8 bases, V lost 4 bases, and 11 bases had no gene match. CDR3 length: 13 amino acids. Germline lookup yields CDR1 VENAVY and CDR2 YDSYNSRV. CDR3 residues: CATWEPWYHKKLF. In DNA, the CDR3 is TGTGCCACCTGGGAGCCCTGGTATCATAAGAAACTCTTT.

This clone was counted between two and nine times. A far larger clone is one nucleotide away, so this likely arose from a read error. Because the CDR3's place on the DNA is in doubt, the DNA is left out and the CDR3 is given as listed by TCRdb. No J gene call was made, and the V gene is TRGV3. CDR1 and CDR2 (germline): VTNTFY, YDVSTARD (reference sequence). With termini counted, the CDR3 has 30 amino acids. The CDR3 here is CATWDIIIRNSLAVEQHWLSQVSIGRIQHF.

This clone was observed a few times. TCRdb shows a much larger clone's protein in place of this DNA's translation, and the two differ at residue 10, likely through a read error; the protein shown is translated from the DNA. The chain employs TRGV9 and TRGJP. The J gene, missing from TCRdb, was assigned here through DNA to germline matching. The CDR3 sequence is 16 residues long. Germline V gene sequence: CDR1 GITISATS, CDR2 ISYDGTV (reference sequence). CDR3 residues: CALWEVAELSKKIKVF. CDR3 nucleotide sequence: TGTGCCTTGTGGGAGGTCGCTGAGTTGAGCAAAAAAATCAAGGTATTT.

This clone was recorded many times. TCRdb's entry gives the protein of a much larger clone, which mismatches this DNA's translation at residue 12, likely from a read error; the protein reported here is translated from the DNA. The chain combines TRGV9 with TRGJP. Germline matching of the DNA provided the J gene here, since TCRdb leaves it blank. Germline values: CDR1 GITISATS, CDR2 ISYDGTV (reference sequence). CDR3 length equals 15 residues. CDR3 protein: CALWIQELGKKVKVF. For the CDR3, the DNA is TGTGCCTTGTGGATACAAGAGTTGGGCAAAAAAGTCAAGGTATTT.

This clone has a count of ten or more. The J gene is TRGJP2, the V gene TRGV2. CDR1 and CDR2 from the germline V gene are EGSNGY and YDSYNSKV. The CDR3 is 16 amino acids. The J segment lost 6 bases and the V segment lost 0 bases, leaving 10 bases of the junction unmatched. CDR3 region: CATWDGREAGDWIKTF. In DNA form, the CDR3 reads TGTGCCACCTGGGACGGGCGTGAAGCGGGTGATTGGATCAAGACGTTT.

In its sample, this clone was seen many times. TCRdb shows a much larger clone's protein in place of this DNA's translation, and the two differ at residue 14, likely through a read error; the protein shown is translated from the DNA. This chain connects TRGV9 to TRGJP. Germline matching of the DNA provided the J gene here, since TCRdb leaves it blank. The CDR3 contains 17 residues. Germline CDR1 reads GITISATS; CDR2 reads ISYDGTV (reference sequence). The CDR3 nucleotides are TGTGCCTTGTGGGAGGTTTCTGGAGAGTTGGGCAAAAAAGTCAAGGTATTT. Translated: CALWEVSGELGKKVKVF.

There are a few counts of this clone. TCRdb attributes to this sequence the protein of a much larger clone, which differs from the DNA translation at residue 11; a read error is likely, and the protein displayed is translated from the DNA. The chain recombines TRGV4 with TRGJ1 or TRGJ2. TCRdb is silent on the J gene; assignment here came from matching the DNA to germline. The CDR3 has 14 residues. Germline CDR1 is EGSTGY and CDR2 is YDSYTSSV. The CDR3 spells CATWDELDYYEKLF. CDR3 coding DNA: TGTGCCACCTGGGATGAATTGGATTATTATGAGAAACTCTTT.

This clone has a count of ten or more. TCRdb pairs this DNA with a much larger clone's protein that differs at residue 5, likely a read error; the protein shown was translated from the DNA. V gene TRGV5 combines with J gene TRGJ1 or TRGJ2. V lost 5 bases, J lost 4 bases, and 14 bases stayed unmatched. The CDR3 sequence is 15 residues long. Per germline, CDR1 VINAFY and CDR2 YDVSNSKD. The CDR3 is CATWGFEVGYYKKLF. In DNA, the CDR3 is TGTGCCACCTGGGGCTTCGAGGTTGGATATTATAAGAAACTCTTT.

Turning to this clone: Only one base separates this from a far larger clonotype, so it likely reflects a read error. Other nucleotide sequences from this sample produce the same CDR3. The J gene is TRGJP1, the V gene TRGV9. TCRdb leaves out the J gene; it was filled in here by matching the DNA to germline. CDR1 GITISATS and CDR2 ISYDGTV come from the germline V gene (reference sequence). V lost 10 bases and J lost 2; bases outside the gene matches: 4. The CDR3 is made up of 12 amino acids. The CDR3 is CAFYTTGWFKIF. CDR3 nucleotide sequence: TGTGCCTTCTACACCACTGGTTGGTTCAAGATATTT.

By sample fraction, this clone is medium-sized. CDR3 protein: CATWDRNYYKKLF. CDR3 DNA: TGTGCCACCTGGGACCGGAATTATTATAAGAAACTCTTT. This sequence joins TRGV2 and TRGJ1 or TRGJ2. Germline-derived CDR1 and CDR2 are EGSNGY and YDSYNSKV. V gave up 3 bases and J gave up 0 bases; unmatched junction bases: 2. The CDR3 consists of 13 residues.

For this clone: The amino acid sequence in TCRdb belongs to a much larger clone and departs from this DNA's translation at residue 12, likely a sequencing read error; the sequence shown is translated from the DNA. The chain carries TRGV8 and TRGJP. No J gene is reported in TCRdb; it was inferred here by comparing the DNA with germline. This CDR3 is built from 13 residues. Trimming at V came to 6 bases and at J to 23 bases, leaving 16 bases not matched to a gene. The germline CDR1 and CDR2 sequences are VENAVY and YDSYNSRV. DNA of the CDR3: TGTGCCACCTGGTCCCCCACTGGTTGGTTCAAGGTATTT. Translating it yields CATWSPTGWFKVF.

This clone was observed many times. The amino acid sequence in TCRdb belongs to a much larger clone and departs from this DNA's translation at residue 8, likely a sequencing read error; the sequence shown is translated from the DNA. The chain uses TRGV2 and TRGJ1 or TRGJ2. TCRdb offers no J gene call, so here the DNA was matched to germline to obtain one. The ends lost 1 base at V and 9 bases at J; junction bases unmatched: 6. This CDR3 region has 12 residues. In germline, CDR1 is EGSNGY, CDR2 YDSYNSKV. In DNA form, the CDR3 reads TGTGCCACCTGGGACGGTGGCTGTAAGAAACTCTTT. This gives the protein CATWDGGCKKLF.